The next 12 T cell receptor beta chains were all read from a single sample in a study of blood T cell repertoires in COVID-19. Produced via immunoSEQ multiplex PCR; TCRdb's table is partial and in-frame only. The sample yields 150,000 to 200,000 clones, more than 85% seen once. Sequences were obtained from peripheral blood. Receptor source: a woman aged 55 to 70 with COVID-19, enrolled during active disease.

The V call is TRBV2, the J call TRBJ1-5; 7 nucleotides agree with TRBD1. V was clipped by 6 bases and J by 5 bases; unmatched bases: 4. This CDR3 region has 13 residues. Per germline, CDR1 SNHLY and CDR2 FYNNEI. CDR3 residues: CASRRGLDQPQHF. The CDR3 DNA sequence: TGTGCCAGCAGGAGGGGGCTGGATCAGCCCCAGCATTTT.

J is TRBJ1-2 and V is TRBV19, with D possibly being TRBD1 (6 bases). Germline CDR1 reads LNHDA; CDR2 reads SQIVND (reference sequence). V shed 4 bases and J shed 6 bases, with 15 bases lying between them. The CDR3 is 14 residues long. Here the CDR3 reads CASSSGTGRDGYTF. For the CDR3, the DNA is TGTGCCAGTAGTAGCGGCACAGGGCGTGATGGCTACACCTTC.

CDR3 DNA sequence: TGTGCCAGCAGCTTGGTCTCGGGAGAACTGTTTTTT. This codes for CASSLVSGELFF. The chain has TRBV5-5 and TRBJ1-4; D is uncertain. Per germline, CDR1 SGHKS and CDR2 YYEKEE (reference sequence). The length of the CDR3 is 12 residues. V was cut by 0 bases and J by 12 bases, with 9 bases left in between.

V gene TRBV9 combines with J gene TRBJ2-3, with TRBD2 matching over 7 bases. This CDR3 has 17 amino acids. J lost 0 bases, V lost 0 bases, and 7 bases had no gene match. Germline V gene sequence: CDR1 SGDLS, CDR2 YYNGEE. The CDR3 DNA follows: TGTGCCAGCAGCGTAGCCGGGAGCGGGGTTAGCACAGATACGCAGTATTTT. Protein product: CASSVAGSGVSTDTQYF.

This chain uses TRBV6-5 with TRBJ2-3, with 7 bases fitting TRBD2. V lost 0 bases to trimming and J lost 5 bases; unmatched junction nucleotides: 5. The germline V gene encodes CDR1 MNHEY and CDR2 SVGAGI. The CDR3 totals 15 residues. CDR3 sequence reads: CASSYSGPGGDTQYF. The CDR3 coding sequence is TGTGCCAGCAGTTACTCGGGTCCGGGAGGAGATACGCAGTATTTT.

The CDR3 loop is CASSYFGQGALGEQYF. Here the CDR3 DNA reads TGTGCCAGCAGTTACTTTGGACAGGGGGCCCTAGGAGAGCAGTACTTC. The rearrangement joins TRBV6-5 to TRBJ2-7; 11 nucleotides match TRBD1. The V segment lost 1 base and the J segment 7 bases; nucleotides outside the gene matches: 9. This CDR3 has 16 amino acids. From germline, CDR1 is MNHEY and CDR2 SVGAGI.

The chain employs TRBV5-5 and TRBJ1-2, with a possible D match to TRBD1 (6 bases). V lost 0 bases and J lost 2, with 11 bases in between. Germline V gene sequence: CDR1 SGHKS, CDR2 YYEKEE (reference sequence). The CDR3 spans 15 residues. The CDR3 bases are TGTGCCAGCAGCTTGGCGGACAGCGCAAACTATGGCTACACCTTC. As protein: CASSLADSANYGYTF.

The chain uses TRBV2 and TRBJ2-7; possible D gene TRBD1, 6 bases. Looked up from germline, CDR1 is SNHLY and CDR2 is FYNNEI. Trimming pared 2 bases from V and 5 bases from J, leaving 16 bases between. The CDR3 totals 15 residues. The DNA for the CDR3 is TGTGCCAGCAGTGAAAGTCGGGCAGGGGCCCACGAGCAGTACTTC. It encodes CASSESRAGAHEQYF. Variable domain in full (rest from reference TRBV2 and TRBJ2-7): EPEVTQTPSHQVTQMGQEVILRCVPISNHLYFYWYRQILGQKVEFLVSFYNNEISEKSEIFDDQFSVERPDGSNFTLKIRSTKLEDSAMYFCASSESRAGAHEQYFGPGTRLTVT.

The chain combines TRBV5-6 with TRBJ1-2; TRBD1 agrees at 9 bases. With V trimmed by 3 bases and J by 7 bases, 4 bases remained unmatched. The CDR3 totals 13 residues. The germline V gene encodes CDR1 SGHDT and CDR2 YYEEEE. Written as DNA, the CDR3 is TGTGCCAGCAGCTGGGACAGGGCGAGTGGCTACACCTTC. Encoded protein: CASSWDRASGYTF.

This clone was seen repeatedly, ten times or more. The chain links TRBV19 to TRBJ2-2; D ambiguous. Germline V gene sequence: CDR1 LNHDA, CDR2 SQIVND (reference sequence). There are 15 residues in the CDR3. The V and J ends lost 7 bases and 3 bases respectively, with 15 bases between them. The CDR3 reads CASNRGEWDTGELFF. The DNA for the CDR3 is TGTGCCAGTAATCGTGGAGAATGGGACACCGGGGAGCTGTTTTTT. Variable domain in full (rest from reference TRBV19 and TRBJ2-2): DGGITQSPKYLFRKEGQNVTLSCEQNLNHDAMYWYRQDPGQGLRLIYYSQIVNDFQKGDIAEGYSVSREKKESFPLTVTSAQKNPTAFYLCASNRGEWDTGELFFGEGSRLTVL.

This rearrangement joins TRBV15 to TRBJ1-5; D is ambiguous. V was trimmed by 0 bases and J by 3 bases, leaving 9 bases between them. Germline V gives CDR1 LNHNV, CDR2 YYDKDF (reference sequence). This CDR3 comprises 15 residues. Written as DNA, the CDR3 is TGTGCCACCAGCAGAGATCGCGGAGTCAATCAGCCCCAGCATTTT. It yields the protein CATSRDRGVNQPQHF.

This chain links TRBV29-1 with TRBJ1-2; no reliable D call. V gave up 4 bases and J gave up 5 bases, with 14 bases separating them. Looked up from germline, CDR1 is SQVTM and CDR2 is ANQGSEA. CDR3 length: 13 residues. The CDR3 bases are TGCAGCGTTGGGGCAGGTGGTGGATATGGCTACACCTTC. Protein sequence: CSVGAGGGYGYTF.